The present TCR beta chain was sequenced within a study of response to subunit inactivated influenza vaccine (dated by TCRdb to the late 2010s). Regarding the research as a whole: The study used deep quantitative T cell receptor repertoire profiling to track responses to a trivalent subunit inactivated influenza vaccine.

On the study overall, not on this receptor specifically: It was suggested by the authors that each seasonal influenza vaccination may recruit only a limited number of new T cells.

Preparation of the library involved RT-PCR. Instrument used: Illumina HiSeq 2500. Using fastp trimming at Q25 and MiXCR clonotype assembly, TCRdb reanalyzed the public sequencing data and kept in-frame beta chains. Duplicate CDR3 protein sequences are folded into a single record with the most common DNA and genes. This sample holds about 540,000 distinct CDR3 sequences; roughly 25% were observed only once. Roughly 2.8% of the sample rests with the top ten. Via the germline V gene (reference sequence), CDR1 is LNHNV and CDR2 YYDKDF. Including cysteine and phenylalanine, the CDR3 has 13 amino acids. The retained sequence is limited to the CDR3, 39 bases, with the frame set at the first base. Trimming takes 5 bases from V and 0 bases from J, and the germline ends sit 5 bases apart. On this clonotype itself: Its binding antigen is unknown. No base-level quality is on record; no much larger clone is a single base apart.

This same sample was also part of a study on T cells expressing NK-cell markers. The second study reports: TCR beta cDNA libraries were made by 5'RACE template switching that added a universal primer site and unique molecular identifiers. Three sorted T-cell subsets (CD3+CD56+NKG2C+, CD3+CD56+NKG2C- and CD3+CD56-NKG2C+) from several donors had their TCR beta-chain repertoires profiled. Seven of the eight sequenced donors were HCMV-seropositive and one was HCMV-seronegative. To restrict sorting to alphabetaTCR-expressing T cells, an anti-gammadeltaTCR antibody was added in several experiments. For several donors, the dominant CD3+CD56+NKG2C+ clonotypes were among the top 10 CD8+ clonotypes and accounted for about 1.0-7.5% of CD8+ T cells. Those dominant clonotypes were again the most abundant among CD3+CD56-NKG2C+ cells in a handful of donors, at roughly 28.3-65%. It remained unclear whether the expanded NKG2C-expressing T cell clones were specific for HCMV antigens. All eight donors whose samples were sequenced were randomly selected healthy volunteers, three of them men and five women. HCMV-specific IgG was detected in serum with a commercial ELISA kit to determine HCMV serostatus. Peripheral blood mononuclear cells were isolated from blood by Ficoll density gradient centrifugation. Using Miltenyi isolation kits, CD4+ and CD8+ T cells were isolated from PBMC through magnetic immunoseparation. Synthesis of cDNA was primed from the TCR beta constant segment and was followed by two consecutive PCR amplification steps. Sequencing of the libraries produced 2 x 150 bp reads on Illumina HiSeq 2000/2500, MiSeq or NextSeq. MIGEC was used to demultiplex reads and group the reads by UMI, and MiTCR was used to assemble and quantify clonotypes. To exclude erroneous sequences, any TCR cDNA sequence not supported by at least two reads was discarded. Downstream repertoire analysis used the tcR package, and clonotypes were matched across fractions by CDR3 nucleotide sequence plus V segment. VDJmatch was used to annotate antigen specificity against VDJdb, with one amino acid substitution allowed in CDR3.

This receptor was obtained from a middle-aged man who received an inactivated influenza vaccine. Donor details come from another sample of the same person, matched by shared clones. This sequence uses TRBV15 and TRBJ1-5, with the D gene not clear enough to name. Here the sequenced sample was CD4+ T cells sorted from PBMCs, taken roughly 12 days after vaccination. The DNA reads TGTGCCACCAGCTGGAATAGCAATCAGCCCCAGCATTTT. Translated, it gives CATSWNSNQPQHF.